The source of this T cell receptor (beta chain) is a study of cytomegalovirus exposure and HLA in healthy donors. As for the study in general: About 80 million unique TCR sequences came from HLA-typed donors in an early release. General observations from the study: Relative to the approximately 630-donor mean, N-insertions were reportedly fewer in an Asian-associated ancestry cluster in a later analysis.

Trimming left V 2 bases short and J 0 bases short, with 10 bases between. From germline, CDR1 is SGHRS and CDR2 YFSETQ. The length of the CDR3 is 15 residues. In the case of this clone: The antigen remains unidentified.

PCR primers comprised 60 Vbeta and 13 Jbeta primers. The data were produced by immunoSEQ multiplex PCR, yet TCRdb's version contains in-frame clones alone and is incomplete. This table has about 230,000 clones, just over 75% appearing once. The sequence was obtained from a woman aged 55-69 years in good health and CMV-seropositive. The source material was PBMCs. The V call is TRBV5-1, the J call TRBJ2-3; D gene ambiguous. Written as DNA, the CDR3 is TGCGCCAGCAGCTTCGGGTGGCCTAGCACAGATACGCAGTATTTT. Amino acids: CASSFGWPSTDTQYF.